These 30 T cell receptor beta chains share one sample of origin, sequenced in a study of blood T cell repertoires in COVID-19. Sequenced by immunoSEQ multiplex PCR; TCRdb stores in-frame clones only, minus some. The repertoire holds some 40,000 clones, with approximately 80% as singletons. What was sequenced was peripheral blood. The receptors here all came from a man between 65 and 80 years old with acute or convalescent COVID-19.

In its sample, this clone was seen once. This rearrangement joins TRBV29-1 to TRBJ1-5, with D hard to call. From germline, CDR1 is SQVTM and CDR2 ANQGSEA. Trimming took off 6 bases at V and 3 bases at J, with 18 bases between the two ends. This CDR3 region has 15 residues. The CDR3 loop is CSVAVSSDFNQPQHF. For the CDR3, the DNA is TGCAGCGTGGCGGTTAGTTCGGATTTCAATCAGCCCCAGCATTTT.

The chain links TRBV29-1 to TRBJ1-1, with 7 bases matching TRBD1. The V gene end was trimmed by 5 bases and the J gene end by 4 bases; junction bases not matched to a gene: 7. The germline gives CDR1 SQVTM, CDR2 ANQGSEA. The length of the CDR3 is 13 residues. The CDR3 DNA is TGCAGCGTTCGGGTGGCAGGGGGCACTGAAGCTTTCTTT. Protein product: CSVRVAGGTEAFF.

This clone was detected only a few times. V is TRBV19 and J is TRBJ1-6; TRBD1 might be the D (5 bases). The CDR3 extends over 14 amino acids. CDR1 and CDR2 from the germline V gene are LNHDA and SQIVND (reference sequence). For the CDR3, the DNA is TGTGGTACCGGAGGGGACGTCTATAATTCACCCCTCCACTTT. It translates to CGTGGDVYNSPLHF.

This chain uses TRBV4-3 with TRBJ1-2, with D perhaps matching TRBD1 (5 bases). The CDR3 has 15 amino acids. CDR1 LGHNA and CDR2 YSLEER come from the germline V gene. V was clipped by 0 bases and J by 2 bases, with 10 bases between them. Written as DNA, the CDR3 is TGCGCCAGCAGCCAAGAACCGGGGGGGAACTATGGCTACACCTTC. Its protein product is CASSQEPGGNYGYTF.

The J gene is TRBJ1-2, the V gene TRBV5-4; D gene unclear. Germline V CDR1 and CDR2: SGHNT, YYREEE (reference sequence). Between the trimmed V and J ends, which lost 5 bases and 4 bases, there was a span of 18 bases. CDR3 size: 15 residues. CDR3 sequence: CASSPGSLNFYGYTF. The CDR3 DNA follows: TGTGCCAGCAGTCCCGGGTCCCTCAACTTCTATGGCTACACCTTC.

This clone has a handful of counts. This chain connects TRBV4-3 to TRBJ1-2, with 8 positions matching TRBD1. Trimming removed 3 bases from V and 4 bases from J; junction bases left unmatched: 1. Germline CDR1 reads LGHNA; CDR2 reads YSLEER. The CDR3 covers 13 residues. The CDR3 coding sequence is TGCGCCAGCAGCCAGACAGGGGCCTATGGCTACACCTTC. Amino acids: CASSQTGAYGYTF.

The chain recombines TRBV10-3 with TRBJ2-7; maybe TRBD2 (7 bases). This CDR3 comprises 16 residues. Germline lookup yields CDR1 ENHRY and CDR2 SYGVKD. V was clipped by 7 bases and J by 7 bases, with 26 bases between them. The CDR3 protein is CAIKSGEGGEWLEQYF. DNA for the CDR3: TGTGCCATCAAAAGTGGGGAGGGGGGGGAATGGTTGGAGCAGTACTTC.

DNA for the CDR3: TGTGCCAGCAGCCTCAACAGGGCCGACACCCTCCACTTT. Protein: CASSLNRADTLHF. The V gene is TRBV27, the J gene TRBJ1-6; D is perhaps TRBD1 (6 bases). Germline V gene sequence: CDR1 MNHEY, CDR2 SMNVEV (reference sequence). Trimming shortened V by 6 bases and J by 14 bases, and 17 bases separated the two germline ends. CDR3 length: 13 residues.

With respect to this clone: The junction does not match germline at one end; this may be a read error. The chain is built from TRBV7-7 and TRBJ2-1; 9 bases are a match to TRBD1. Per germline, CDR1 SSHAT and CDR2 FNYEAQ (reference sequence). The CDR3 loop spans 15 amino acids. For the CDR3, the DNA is TGTGCTAGCAGTTCGACAGGGGGGTCCTACAATGAGCAGTTCTTC. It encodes CASSSTGGSYNEQFF.

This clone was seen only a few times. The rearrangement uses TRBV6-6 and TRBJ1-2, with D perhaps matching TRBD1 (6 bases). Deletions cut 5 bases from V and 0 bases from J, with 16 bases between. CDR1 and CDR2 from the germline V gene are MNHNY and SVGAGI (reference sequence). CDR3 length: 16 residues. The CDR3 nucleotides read TGTGCCAGCAGTCGACGACGACAGGTAGCTAACTATGGCTACACCTTC. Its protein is CASSRRRQVANYGYTF.

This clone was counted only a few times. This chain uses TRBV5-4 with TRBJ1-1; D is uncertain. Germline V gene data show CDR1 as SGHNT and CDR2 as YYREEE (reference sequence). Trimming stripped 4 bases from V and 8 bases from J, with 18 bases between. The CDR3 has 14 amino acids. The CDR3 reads CASSPGKGSFEAFF. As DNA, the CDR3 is TGTGCCAGCAGCCCCGGGAAGGGCTCCTTCGAAGCTTTCTTT.

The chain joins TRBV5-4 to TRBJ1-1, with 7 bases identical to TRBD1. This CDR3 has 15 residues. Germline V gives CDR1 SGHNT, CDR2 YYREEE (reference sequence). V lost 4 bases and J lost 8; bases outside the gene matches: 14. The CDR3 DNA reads TGTGCCAGCAGCCCAGGGGGTCAGGGGTGGCTAGAAGCTTTCTTT. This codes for CASSPGGQGWLEAFF.

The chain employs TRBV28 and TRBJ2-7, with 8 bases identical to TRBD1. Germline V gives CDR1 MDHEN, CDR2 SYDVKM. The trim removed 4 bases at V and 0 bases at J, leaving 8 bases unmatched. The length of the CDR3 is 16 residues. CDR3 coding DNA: TGTGCCAGCAGTTCAGGGGGCCTAGTTTCCTCCTACGAGCAGTACTTC. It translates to CASSSGGLVSSYEQYF.

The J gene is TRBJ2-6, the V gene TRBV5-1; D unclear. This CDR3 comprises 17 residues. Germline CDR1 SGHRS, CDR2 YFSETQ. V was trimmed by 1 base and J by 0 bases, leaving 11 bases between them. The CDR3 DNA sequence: TGCGCCAGCAGCTTGACAGTTTCCCGCTCTGGGGCCAACGTCCTGACTTTC. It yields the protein CASSLTVSRSGANVLTF.

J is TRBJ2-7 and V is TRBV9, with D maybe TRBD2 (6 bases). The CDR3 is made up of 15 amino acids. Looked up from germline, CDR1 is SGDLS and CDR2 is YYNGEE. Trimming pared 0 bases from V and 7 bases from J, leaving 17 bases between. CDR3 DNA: TGTGCCAGCAGCGTAGTCCCGGAGGGATTGGGGGAGCAGTACTTC. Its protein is CASSVVPEGLGEQYF.

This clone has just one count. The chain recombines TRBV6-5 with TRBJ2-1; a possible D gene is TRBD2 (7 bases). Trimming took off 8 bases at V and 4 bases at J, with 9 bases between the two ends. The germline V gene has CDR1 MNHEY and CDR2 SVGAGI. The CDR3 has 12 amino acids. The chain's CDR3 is CASGGAYNEQFF. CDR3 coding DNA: TGTGCCAGCGGGGGGGCGTACAATGAGCAGTTCTTC.

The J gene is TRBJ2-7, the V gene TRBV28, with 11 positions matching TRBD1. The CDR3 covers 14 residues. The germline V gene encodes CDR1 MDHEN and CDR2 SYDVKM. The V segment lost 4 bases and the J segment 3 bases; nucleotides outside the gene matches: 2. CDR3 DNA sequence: TGTGCCAGCAGTTACGGGACAGGGGGCTACGAGCAGTACTTC. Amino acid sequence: CASSYGTGGYEQYF.

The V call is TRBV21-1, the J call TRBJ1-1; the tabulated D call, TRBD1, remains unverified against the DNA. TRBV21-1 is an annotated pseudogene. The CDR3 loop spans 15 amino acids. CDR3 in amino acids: CASNSIKGNGTEAFF. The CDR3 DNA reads TGTGCCAGCAACTCGATCAAGGGGAATGGGACTGAAGCTTTCTTT.

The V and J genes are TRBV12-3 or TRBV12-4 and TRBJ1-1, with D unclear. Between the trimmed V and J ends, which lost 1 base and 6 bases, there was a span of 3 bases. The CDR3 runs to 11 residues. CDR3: CASSLGAEAFF. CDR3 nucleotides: TGTGCCAGCAGTTTAGGAGCTGAAGCTTTCTTT.

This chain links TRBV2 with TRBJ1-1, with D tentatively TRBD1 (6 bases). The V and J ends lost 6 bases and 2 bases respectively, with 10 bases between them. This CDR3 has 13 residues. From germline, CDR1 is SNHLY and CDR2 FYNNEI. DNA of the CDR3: TGTGCCAGCAGGTACAGGGCCAACACTGAAGCTTTCTTT. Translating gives CASRYRANTEAFF.

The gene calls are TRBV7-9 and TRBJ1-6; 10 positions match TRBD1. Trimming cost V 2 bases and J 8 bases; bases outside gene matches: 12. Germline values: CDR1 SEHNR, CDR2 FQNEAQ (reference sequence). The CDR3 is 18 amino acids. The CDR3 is CASSLPVRKTGGHSPLHF. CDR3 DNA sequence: TGTGCCAGCAGCTTACCCGTCAGGAAGACAGGGGGCCATTCACCCCTCCACTTT.

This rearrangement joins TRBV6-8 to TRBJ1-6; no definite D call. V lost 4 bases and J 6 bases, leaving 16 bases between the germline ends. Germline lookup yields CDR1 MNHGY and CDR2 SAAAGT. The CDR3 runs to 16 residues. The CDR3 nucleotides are TGTGCCAGCAGTTCTCCCGGGAGGGATTTTAATTCACCCCTCCACTTT. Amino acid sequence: CASSSPGRDFNSPLHF.

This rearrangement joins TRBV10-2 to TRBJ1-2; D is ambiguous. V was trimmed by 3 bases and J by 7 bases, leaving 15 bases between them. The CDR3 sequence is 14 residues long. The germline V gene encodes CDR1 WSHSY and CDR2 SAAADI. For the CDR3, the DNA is TGCGCCAGCAGTGACCCCAAGGTGGCGGGTGGCTACACCTTC. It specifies CASSDPKVAGGYTF.

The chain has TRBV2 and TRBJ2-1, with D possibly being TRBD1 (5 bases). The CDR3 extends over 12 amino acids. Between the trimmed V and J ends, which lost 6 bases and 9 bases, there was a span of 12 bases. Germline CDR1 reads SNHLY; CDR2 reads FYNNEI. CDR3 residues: CASSSTGIEQFF. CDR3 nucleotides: TGTGCCAGCAGCTCCACAGGTATTGAGCAGTTCTTC.

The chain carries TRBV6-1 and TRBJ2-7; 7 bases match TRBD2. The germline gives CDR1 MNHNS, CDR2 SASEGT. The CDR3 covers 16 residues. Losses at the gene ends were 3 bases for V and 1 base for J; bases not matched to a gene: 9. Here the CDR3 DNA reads TGTGCCAGCAGTGATCTTTCGGGGGGAAGATCCTACGAGCAGTACTTC. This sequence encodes CASSDLSGGRSYEQYF.

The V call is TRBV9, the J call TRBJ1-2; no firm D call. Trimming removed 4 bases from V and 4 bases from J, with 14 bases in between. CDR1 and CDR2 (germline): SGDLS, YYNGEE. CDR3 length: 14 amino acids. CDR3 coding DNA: TGTGCCAGCAGCCCCGGAGGGAGGGTCTATGGCTACACCTTC. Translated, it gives CASSPGGRVYGYTF.

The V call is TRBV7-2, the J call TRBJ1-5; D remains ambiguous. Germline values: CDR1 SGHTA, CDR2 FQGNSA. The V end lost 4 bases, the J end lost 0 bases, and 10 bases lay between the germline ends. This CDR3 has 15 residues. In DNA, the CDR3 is TGTGCCAGCAGCTGGGAGGGCCTTAGCAATCAGCCCCAGCATTTT. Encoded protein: CASSWEGLSNQPQHF.

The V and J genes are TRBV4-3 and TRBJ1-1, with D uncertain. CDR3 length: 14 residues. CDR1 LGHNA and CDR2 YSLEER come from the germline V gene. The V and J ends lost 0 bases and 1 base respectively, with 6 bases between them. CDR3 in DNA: TGCGCCAGCAGCCAAGAAGGAGAGAACACTGAAGCTTTCTTT. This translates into CASSQEGENTEAFF.

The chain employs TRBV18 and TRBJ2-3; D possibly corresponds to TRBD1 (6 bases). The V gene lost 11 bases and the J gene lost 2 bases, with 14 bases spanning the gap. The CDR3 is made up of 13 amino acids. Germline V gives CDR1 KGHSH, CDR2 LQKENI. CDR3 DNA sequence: TGTGCCCTCAGGACAGATTTCACAGATACGCAGTATTTT. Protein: CALRTDFTDTQYF.

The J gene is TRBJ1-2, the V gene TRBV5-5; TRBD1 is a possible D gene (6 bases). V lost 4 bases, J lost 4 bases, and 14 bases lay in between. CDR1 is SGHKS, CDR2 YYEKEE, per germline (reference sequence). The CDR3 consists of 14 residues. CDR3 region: CASSLRGQGYGYTF. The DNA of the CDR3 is TGTGCCAGCAGCCTGCGGGGGCAGGGCTATGGCTACACCTTC.